This TCR beta chain was profiled in a study of tissue T cells after allogeneic stem cell transplantation (dated by TCRdb to 2022 to 2024). For the study in its entirety: The study profiled TCR beta repertoires across many tissues from research autopsies of patients with and without GVHD, plus mouse models of GVHD. The human arm was conducted as a prospective observational study, and neither blinding nor randomization was performed. Findings and caveats that apply to the study as a whole: Only a few T cell clones appeared in more than one patient, yet motif-based clustering showed tissue-specific repertoire signatures that were shared between patients. Which tissue TCRs were alloreactive or antigen-specific was not determined in the study, and some of the clones might have been host cells that persisted. In both patients and mice, T cells from blood and spleen covered only a limited part of the TCR repertoire found in tissues. The patient cohort was small and clinically heterogeneous, and sampling depth was acknowledged as a limitation. Within patients, how anatomically similar tissues were was a major factor shaping TCR repertoire composition, regardless of disease or transplant status.

With respect to this clone: Its antigen remains undetermined. Gene names and germline sequences here are the mouse ones. The read halts 1 residue ahead of the CDR3 end, with the missing end drawn from the germline J gene.

The germline V gene gives CDR1 as GKSSPN and CDR2 as SITVG. The CDR3, from cysteine to phenylalanine, totals 13 residues. Only the CDR3 bases that were read are kept: 36 of them, in frame from base 1. V is clipped by 0 bases and J by 0 bases, and the sequence between their germline boundaries is 5 bases long. Libraries were prepared through the immunoSEQ multiplex PCR assay. TCRbeta CDR3 sequencing was done by Adaptive Biotechnologies at survey depth, reporting CDR3 sequences, V/J genes, productive frequency and template counts. Amplification of TCR beta CDR3 regions was performed from genomic DNA rather than from RNA. The original pipeline was this. Pairwise repertoire overlap between tissues was quantified with Jensen-Shannon divergence, where 1 means complete divergence and 0 identical. Based on pairwise JSD values, tissues were grouped by single-linkage agglomerative hierarchical clustering, and the results were shown as dendrograms. All patient samples were analyzed with GLIPH2 using simulation_depth 1000, kmer_min_depth 3 and cdr3_length_cutoff 8, and only groups containing more than two unique CDR3s were kept. A standardized tissue-overlap score was calculated by extrapolating Jaccard GLIPH-group overlap across patients to a standard repertoire size of 1000 clones. Linear mixed-effect models, with tissue as a fixed effect and individual as a random effect, were used to test how diversity related to clinical or experimental variables. TCRdb retrieved this table from immuneACCESS and kept in-frame rearrangements only. Not all clones are present; in checked studies, unresolved V genes account for under half, and no reason is known for the remainder. For V, J and clone size, that table is used; D and trimming come from the DNA. The sample table shows under 8,000 clones, and around 44% are seen once. More than 6% of the sample lies in the top ten.

The time point label, read with the paper, signifies: mouse harvest day 7 after allogeneic transplant. Mouse grafts consisting of 10^7 T-cell-depleted bone marrow cells combined with 10^6 splenic CD5+ T cells were administered by tail vein injection. Mouse GVHD was modeled in a major MHC-mismatch B6 (H2b) into BALB/c (H2d) model, with tissues profiled at day 7 or 14. Mouse tissues and retro-orbital blood were harvested on day 7 or 14 post-transplant using separate sterile tools per animal; livers were flushed beforehand. Before genomic DNA isolation with the DNeasy Blood & Tissue Kit, mouse tissues were minced with razor blades in buffered saline.

The sequence was collected from a female BALB/c mouse given C57BL/6 T cells with graft-versus-host disease after an allogeneic hematopoietic cell transplant. The sample comprised gut tissue. Here the chain combines TRBV31 and TRBJ1-1, with the D gene uncertain. The sequenced part of the CDR3 DNA is TGTGCCTGGAGTCTAGACACAAACACAGAAGTCTTC. It translates as CAWSLDTNTEVF. The complete CDR3 reads CAWSLDTNTEVFF.